The sequence of this T cell receptor beta chain was determined in a study of blood T cell repertoires in COVID-19. Some clones are missing from TCRdb's copy, which holds only in-frame ones; the method was immunoSEQ multiplex PCR. Here the sample spans around 260,000 clones, about nine tenths being singletons. Trimming cost V 2 bases and J 3 bases; bases outside gene matches: 5. Germline V lookup: CDR1 MNHEY, CDR2 SMNVEV (reference sequence). This CDR3 spans 15 amino acids. Seattle researchers signed up patients amid active infection and tracked them longitudinally. J is TRBJ2-7 and V is TRBV27, with 9 bases lining up with TRBD1. The receptor was derived from a person between 18 and 35 years old with COVID-19, enrolled during active disease. Source material: peripheral blood. The CDR3 DNA is TGTGCCAGCAGTTTAGACGGGGACAGGGTCTACGAGCAGTACTTC. This translates into CASSLDGDRVYEQYF.